A single sample gave rise to the 16 T cell receptor beta chains below, sequenced in a study of spatial heterogeneity in lung cancer. Notes on the study in general: One measure, the expanded intratumoral alpha and beta TCR count, tracked tumor mutation counts.

Time point: sample taken at primary tumor resection. TCRdb ran MiXCR on the 5' RACE reads and lists one entry per CDR3 protein. The data show 3,500 to 4,000 distinct CDR3 sequences, less than 5.5% seen once. These TCRs are of unknown antigen specificity. The sample consisted of lung tumor tissue, taken at surgery. All receptors derive from a female donor with early-stage non-small cell lung cancer.

The rearrangement links TRBV11-1 to TRBJ2-5; D unresolved. The CDR3 runs to 14 residues. Per the germline V gene, CDR1 is SGHAT and CDR2 is FQDESV (reference sequence). Trimming stripped 5 bases from V and 7 bases from J, with 17 bases between. The chain's CDR3 is CASSPRHMKATQYF. The DNA for the CDR3 is TGTGCCAGCAGCCCCAGACACATGAAGGCGACCCAGTACTTC. The full variable domain, its missing parts supplied by reference TRBV11-1 and TRBJ2-5, is EAEVAQSPRYKITEKSQAVAFWCDPISGHATLYWYRQILGQGPELLVQFQDESVVDDSQLPKDRFSAERLKGVDSTLKIQPAELGDSAMYLCASSPRHMKATQYFGPGTRLLVL.

By sample fraction, this clonotype is medium-sized. The chain recombines TRBV3-1 with TRBJ2-7; the D gene is possibly TRBD1 (5 bases). Germline values: CDR1 LGHDT, CDR2 YNNKEL (reference sequence). V dropped 1 base and J dropped 7 bases, with 8 bases sitting between them. CDR3 length: 12 residues. CDR3 region: CASSQARVEQYF. The CDR3 bases are TGTGCCAGCAGCCAAGCCAGGGTTGAGCAGTACTTC.

Ten or more counts support this clonotype. This chain uses TRBV5-6 with TRBJ2-7; D is unresolved. CDR3 length equals 10 residues. Germline assignment: CDR1 SGHDT and CDR2 YYEEEE. Trimming stripped 6 bases from V and 1 base from J, with 2 bases between. CDR3 sequence (DNA): TGTGCCAGCACTTCCTACGAGCAGTACGTC. Protein sequence: CASTSYEQYV.

This clonotype was seen repeatedly, ten times or more. The chain has TRBV6-6 and TRBJ2-7, with D possibly TRBD2 on 6 matching bases. The CDR3 consists of 15 residues. The V gene's germline CDR1 is MNHNY and CDR2 SVGAGI (reference sequence). V lost 6 bases to trimming and J lost 0 bases, with 15 bases between them. This CDR3 is CASSPGTLSSYEQYF. In DNA form, the CDR3 reads TGTGCCAGCAGCCCCGGGACTCTGAGCTCCTACGAGCAGTACTTC.

This clonotype was seen at least ten times. The V and J genes are TRBV5-1 and TRBJ1-1; D remains unclear. The V end lost 3 bases, the J end lost 7 bases, and 10 bases lay between the germline ends. Germline-derived CDR1 and CDR2 are SGHRS and YFSETQ. This CDR3 has 12 amino acids. The CDR3 is CASSSELNEAFF. The CDR3 coding sequence is TGCGCCAGCAGCTCGGAACTGAATGAAGCTTTCTTT.

Points on this clonotype: A single base separates this from a much larger clone, so it may be a read error. The chain is built from TRBV6-1 and TRBJ2-7; 7 bases are shared with TRBD2. Trimming took 2 bases from V and 7 from J; bases not matched to a gene: 8. The CDR3 runs to 14 residues. The V gene's germline CDR1 is MNHNS and CDR2 SASEGT. Written as DNA, the CDR3 is TGTGCCAGCAGTGAACTAGCGGTATATAAAGAGCAGTACTTC. This codes for CASSELAVYKEQYF.

At least ten counts were recorded for this clonotype. The chain links TRBV5-1 to TRBJ2-3; 7 nucleotides agree with TRBD1. This CDR3 is 16 amino acids long. The V gene's germline CDR1 is SGHRS and CDR2 YFSETQ. After removal of 4 bases from V and 0 bases from J, the junction contained 8 bases not matched to a gene. For the CDR3, the DNA is TGCGCCAGCAGCCTTGAGGGACAGCCGAGCACAGATACGCAGTATTTT. Translation: CASSLEGQPSTDTQYF.

By share of the sample, this clonotype is medium-sized (0.01 to 0.1%). The chain is built from TRBV5-1 and TRBJ1-1; D not resolved. The germline V gene has CDR1 SGHRS and CDR2 YFSETQ. V lost 0 bases, J lost 1 base, and 10 bases lay in between. The CDR3 is 15 residues long. The CDR3 DNA reads as TGCGCCAGCAGCTTGGAGGGCTTACCGAACACTGAAGCTTTCTTT. Protein product: CASSLEGLPNTEAFF.

By share of the sample, this clonotype is medium-sized (0.01 to 0.1%). This rearrangement joins TRBV2 to TRBJ1-1; D is uncertain. Germline CDR1 SNHLY, CDR2 FYNNEI. V was clipped by 1 base and J by 7 bases, with 4 bases between them. The CDR3 has 11 residues. CDR3 protein: CASSEGVEAFF. CDR3 DNA: TGTGCCAGCAGTGAAGGGGTTGAAGCTTTCTTT.

The chain recombines TRBV7-9 with TRBJ1-2, with D perhaps matching TRBD1 (6 bases). This CDR3 spans 14 amino acids. Trimming removed 1 base at V and 4 bases at J, with 10 bases between. Germline-derived CDR1 and CDR2 are SEHNR and FQNEAQ (reference sequence). The CDR3 loop is CASSLDRGGYGYTF. The CDR3, as DNA: TGTGCCAGCAGCTTAGACAGAGGGGGCTATGGCTACACCTTC.

This clonotype is large (0.1 to 1%) within its sample. This chain uses TRBV11-2 with TRBJ1-1; D gene ambiguous. The CDR3 consists of 12 residues. Per germline, CDR1 SGHAT and CDR2 FQNNGV. Trimming left V 3 bases short and J 2 bases short, with 4 bases between. Here the CDR3 reads CASSFPNTEAFF. The DNA for the CDR3 is TGTGCCAGCAGCTTCCCTAACACTGAAGCTTTCTTT.

This clonotype is classed as medium-sized (0.01 to 0.1%). The J gene is TRBJ1-5, the V gene TRBV6-5; 10 bases line up with TRBD1. V shed 6 bases and J 6 bases; nucleotides not matched to a gene: 11. Germline V CDR1 and CDR2: MNHEY, SVGAGI. The CDR3 is made up of 16 amino acids. In DNA form, the CDR3 reads TGTGCCAGCAGCCGAACGACAGGGGGCGCAGGTCAGCCCCAGCATTTT. Translated: CASSRTTGGAGQPQHF.

This clonotype is classed as medium-sized. The chain links TRBV4-2 to TRBJ2-1; possibly TRBD1 or TRBD2 for D (7 bases each). CDR1 is LGHNA and CDR2 is YNFKEQ in the germline V gene. V was shortened by 1 base and J by 8 bases, with 18 bases between the two germline ends. CDR3 size: 16 residues. CDR3 nucleotides: TGTGCCAGCAGCCAAGCCCCCCAGGGGGGGGACCATGAGCAGTTCTTC. Translation gives CASSQAPQGGDHEQFF.

This clonotype was recorded at least ten times. The V gene is TRBV7-2, the J gene TRBJ2-2; no clear D gene. The germline CDR1 and CDR2 sequences are SGHTA and FQGNSA. The V and J ends lost 5 bases and 6 bases respectively, with 10 bases between them. The CDR3 runs to 13 residues. The CDR3 DNA is TGTGCCAGCAGCATTATAGTAGCCGGGGAGCTGTTTTTT. It specifies CASSIIVAGELFF.

In this sample, this clonotype is medium-sized. The chain recombines TRBV5-5 with TRBJ1-1; D gene unclear. Trimming took off 0 bases at V and 2 bases at J, with 5 bases between the two ends. CDR3 size: 13 residues. CDR1 and CDR2 from the germline V gene are SGHKS and YYEKEE (reference sequence). CDR3 DNA: TGTGCCAGCAGCTTGGACGTCAACACTGAAGCTTTCTTT. As protein: CASSLDVNTEAFF.

This clonotype is categorized as medium-sized. This sequence joins TRBV7-2 and TRBJ1-2; D is unclear. This CDR3 is built from 13 residues. The V gene lost 1 base and the J gene lost 1 base, with 4 bases spanning the gap. CDR1 and CDR2 (germline): SGHTA, FQGNSA. Here the CDR3 reads CASSLDNNYGYTF. In nucleotides, the CDR3 is TGTGCCAGCAGCTTAGACAATAACTATGGCTACACCTTC.